The 24 T cell receptor beta chains below all came from one sample that was sequenced in a study of tumor-infiltrating lymphocytes in primary liver carcinoma. TCR beta cDNA was made from 400 to 600 ng total RNA with a constant-region primer. Nested multiplex PCR, run for three rounds with slightly modified ARM-PCR, yielded TCR beta libraries. Forward primers for TRBV1-TRBV30 and a C-beta reverse primer served the first two PCR rounds, at 10 cycles each. TCRdb analysed the multiplex PCR reads with MiXCR anew, one entry per CDR3 protein. The sample consists of about 190,000 distinct CDR3 sequences, just under 85% of them appearing once. Joint extraction of RNA and DNA used roughly 20-33 mg of bulk tissue that was unsorted. Sequencing was performed on tumor tissue from primary liver carcinoma. The source is a man aged 35 to 55 with primary liver carcinoma and hepatitis B virus infection.

As to this clonotype: Germline and junction disagree at one end, which may indicate a read error. The chain recombines TRBV29-1 with TRBJ1-2; 8 bases map to TRBD1. CDR1 and CDR2 from the germline V gene are SQVTM and ANQGSEA. This CDR3 is 11 amino acids long. The CDR3 nucleotides read TGCAGCGTGGACAGGGAACCTGGCTACACATTC. Encoded protein: CSVDREPGYTF.

Concerning this clonotype itself: Relative to the germline gene, one junction end is altered; a read error may explain this. V is TRBV12-3 or TRBV12-4 and J is TRBJ2-1; 8 nucleotides match TRBD1. The CDR3 spans 15 residues. The CDR3 coding sequence is TGTGCGAGCAATCCCCCCGGGACAGGATACAATGAGCAGTTCTTC. The encoded protein is CASNPPGTGYNEQFF.

The CDR3 sequence: CVSSPRPGTPETQYF. CDR3 sequence (DNA): TGTGTCAGTAGCCCCCGGCCCGGGACTCCAGAGACCCAGTACTTC. This sequence joins TRBV13 and TRBJ2-5, with D possibly matching TRBD2 (6 bases). The CDR3 consists of 15 residues. Germline V CDR1 and CDR2: PRHDT, FYEKMQ (reference sequence).

The chain joins TRBV4-3 to TRBJ2-7; TRBD2 is a possible D gene (5 bases). Trimming left V 9 bases short and J 11 bases short, with 29 bases between. This CDR3 contains 15 residues. The V gene's germline CDR1 is LGHNA and CDR2 YSLEER. For the CDR3, the DNA is TGCGCCAGTAACCAAGATACGGGAACAGCAGACGCGGAGTACTTC. Residues: CASNQDTGTADAEYF.

This clonotype has a handful of counts. This may arise from a read error, as a much more abundant clone is one base away. CDR3 in amino acids: CASNPGGGNTEAFF. CDR3 sequence (DNA): TGTGCCAGCAACCCCGGAGGGGGGAACACTGAAGCTTTCTTT. V is TRBV28 and J is TRBJ1-1; the D gene is possibly TRBD1 (6 bases). Deletions cut 7 bases from V and 1 base from J, with 13 bases between. The germline CDR1 and CDR2 sequences are MDHEN and SYDVKM. The CDR3 contains 14 residues.

V is TRBV5-1 and J is TRBJ2-3; D unclear. The end of the DNA aligns better with TRBJ1-5, so the J call may be wrong. Germline V gene data show CDR1 as SGHRS and CDR2 as YFSETQ. The CDR3 is made up of 14 amino acids. This CDR3 reads CASNLLAGTDTQHF. DNA of the CDR3: TGCGCCAGCAACTTACTAGCGGGCACAGATACGCAGCATTTT.

As regards this clonotype: The germline gene is not matched at one end of the junction; a read error may be the cause. The chain carries TRBV10-3 and TRBJ1-1; 9 nucleotides align to TRBD1. Germline CDR1 is ENHRY and CDR2 is SYGVKD. This CDR3 region has 14 residues. The CDR3 sequence: CAIIAPDRGTEAFF. The CDR3 nucleotides read TGTGCTATCATTGCTCCGGACAGGGGTACTGAAGCTTTCTTT.

The table lists this clonotype with many counts. The chain is built from TRBV6-5 and TRBJ2-1, with 7 bases lining up with TRBD2. V dropped 6 bases and J dropped 2; count of bases not matched to a gene: 7. CDR3 size: 15 residues. The V gene's germline CDR1 is MNHEY and CDR2 SVGAGI. The CDR3 here is CASRSSGKAYNEQFF. For the CDR3, the DNA is TGTGCCAGCAGGTCCAGCGGGAAAGCCTACAATGAGCAGTTCTTC.

Points on this clonotype: Mismatch with germline at one junction end may stem from a read error. The J gene is TRBJ1-2, the V gene TRBV11-3, with TRBD1 identical over 7 bases. The CDR3 contains 17 residues. CDR1 and CDR2 from the germline V gene are SGHNT and YENEEA. Here the CDR3 DNA reads TGTGCCAACAGCCTAAGGGGACAGTCCTCATCCCACTCCGGCTATACCTTC. The encoded protein is CANSLRGQSSSHSGYTF. Full variable domain (rest looked up from reference TRBV11-3 and TRBJ1-2): EAGVVQSPRYKIIEKKQPVAFWCNPISGHNTLYWYLQNLGQGPELLIRYENEEAVDDSQLPKDRFSAERLKGVDSTLKIQPAELGDSAVYLCANSLRGQSSSHSGYTFGSGTRLTVV.

The chain couples TRBV5-4 to TRBJ2-5; the D gene is possibly TRBD2 (6 bases). The V end lost 5 bases, the J end lost 7 bases, and 12 bases lay between the germline ends. This CDR3 spans 12 amino acids. The germline V gene encodes CDR1 SGHNT and CDR2 YYREEE (reference sequence). Written as DNA, the CDR3 is TGTGCCAGCAGTCAACTGGGGGGGACCCAGTACTTC. Amino acids: CASSQLGGTQYF.

With regard to this clonotype: The junction differs from germline at one of its ends, possibly a read error. The chain employs TRBV12-3 or TRBV12-4 and TRBJ2-1; D possibly uses TRBD1 or TRBD2 (6 bases each). The CDR3 is 16 residues long. CDR3 coding DNA: TGTGCCAGGAGTTTAGGAGGGGGTCTACTCAACAATGAGCAGTTCTTC. Encoded protein: CARSLGGGLLNNEQFF.

With regard to this clonotype: The CDR3 end shows no conserved phenylalanine or tryptophan, and so a read error is likely. This rearrangement joins TRBV6-2 or TRBV6-3 to TRBJ1-5; 8 bases map to TRBD1. Matching the DNA end better, TRBJ2-3 makes the J call doubtful. Germline V gene sequence: CDR1 MNHEY, CDR2 SVGEGT. CDR3 length: 13 amino acids. Written as DNA, the CDR3 is TGTGCCAACTCACAGGACAGGGATCAGCCCCAGTATCTT. Residues: CANSQDRDQPQYL.

J is TRBJ2-7 and V is TRBV14; D remains unclear. The CDR3 extends over 15 amino acids. The ends were cut back, 1 base at V and 6 bases at J, with 16 bases in the middle. Germline-derived CDR1 and CDR2 are SGHDN and FVKESK. The CDR3 sequence is CASSQALMRATEQYF. The CDR3 nucleotides read TGTGCCAGCAGCCAAGCCCTAATGAGAGCCACCGAGCAGTACTTC.

Comments on this clonotype: A much larger clone differs from this one at a single base, so this may be a read error. V usage is TRBV7-9 and J usage is TRBJ2-3; TRBD2 is a possible D gene (5 bases). V was cut by 3 bases and J by 4 bases, with 14 bases left in between. CDR1 SEHNR and CDR2 FQNEAQ come from the germline V gene (reference sequence). CDR3 length: 15 residues. For the CDR3, the DNA is TGTGCCAGCAGCTTCGGCTGGAGCGGACCAGATACGCAGTATTTT. Amino acid sequence: CASSFGWSGPDTQYF. Variable domain in full (rest from reference TRBV7-9 and TRBJ2-3): DTGVSQNPRHKITKRGQNVTFRCDPISEHNRLYWYRQTLGQGPEFLTYFQNEAQLEKSRLLSDRFSAERPKGSFSTLEIQRTEQGDSAMYLCASSFGWSGPDTQYFGPGTRLTVL.

For this clonotype: No conserved phenylalanine or tryptophan ends this CDR3, so it is likely a read error. The chain is built from TRBV7-9 and TRBJ1-5; 8 positions match TRBD1. Germline-derived CDR1 and CDR2 are SEHNR and FQNEAQ (reference sequence). The CDR3 is 16 amino acids. V gave up 5 bases and J gave up 0 bases; unmatched junction bases: 6. CDR3 loop: CASSLGQGDSNQPQHS. As DNA, the CDR3 is TGTGCCAGCAGCCTCGGACAGGGAGATAGCAATCAGCCCCAGCATTCT.

A few counts support this clonotype. A read error may be the cause here, since a much bigger clone is one base away. The CDR3 DNA sequence: TGTGCCAGTCGTTCAGGGTTGGAGGGCAATCAGCCCCAGTATTTT. This encodes CASRSGLEGNQPQYF. The rearrangement links TRBV10-3 to TRBJ1-5; weak D call: TRBD2 (6 bases). Matching the DNA end better, TRBJ2-3 makes the J call doubtful. This CDR3 comprises 15 residues. The V gene's germline CDR1 is ENHRY and CDR2 SYGVKD.

As concerns this clonotype: No conserved phenylalanine or tryptophan ends this CDR3, so it is likely a read error. The rearrangement uses TRBV29-1 and TRBJ2-1; D may be TRBD1 (5 bases). Trimming shortened V by 8 bases and J by 6 bases, and 14 bases separated the two germline ends. Germline V gene data show CDR1 as SQVTM and CDR2 as ANQGSEA. The CDR3 runs 12 residues. CDR3 amino acids: CSLAPTVNEQFL. CDR3 nucleotides: TGCAGCCTGGCACCGACAGTCAATGAGCAGTTCTTA.

This clonotype occurred a few times. One junction end disagrees with the germline gene, perhaps due to a read error. V is TRBV11-2 and J is TRBJ1-1; D unresolved. Germline V lookup: CDR1 SGHAT, CDR2 FQNNGV. The CDR3 loop spans 13 amino acids. Here the CDR3 DNA reads TGTGCCAGCAGCTTATATCCTAACATTGAAGCTTTCTTT. This gives the protein CASSLYPNIEAFF. Combining the CDR3 with reference TRBV11-2 and TRBJ1-1 gives the whole variable domain EAGVAQSPRYKIIEKRQSVAFWCNPISGHATLYWYQQILGQGPKLLIQFQNNGVVDDSQLPKDRFSAERLKGVDSTLKIQPAKLEDSAVYLCASSLYPNIEAFFGQGTRLTVV.

With regard to this clonotype: As the CDR3 is not closed by the conserved phenylalanine or tryptophan, this likely results from a read error. The chain employs TRBV29-1 and TRBJ2-7; 13 positions match TRBD2. Germline loops: CDR1 SQVTM, CDR2 ANQGSEA. This CDR3 spans 16 amino acids. This chain's CDR3 is CGARTSGSSRHYEQYI. The CDR3 DNA reads as TGCGGCGCGCGGACTAGCGGGAGCTCAAGACACTACGAGCAGTACATC.

Concerning this clonotype: One end of the junction does not line up with germline, which may come from a read error. V is TRBV4-2 and J is TRBJ2-7; D could derive from TRBD1 or TRBD2 (5 bases each). CDR3 length: 15 amino acids. Germline V CDR1 and CDR2: LGHNA, YNFKEQ. The CDR3 DNA is TGTGCCAACAGCCAAGAAAAGGGGAGCGGCTACGAGCACTACTTC. This sequence encodes CANSQEKGSGYEHYF.

Comments on this clonotype: The germline gene is not matched at one end of the junction; a read error may be the cause. The V gene is TRBV28, the J gene TRBJ1-5, with 7 nucleotides matching TRBD1. Germline V CDR1 and CDR2: MDHEN, SYDVKM. The CDR3 totals 16 residues. CDR3 amino acids: CVSSSLGGNSNQPQHF. In DNA, the CDR3 is TGTGTCAGCAGTTCCCTAGGGGGCAATAGCAATCAGCCCCAGCATTTT.

This sequence joins TRBV6-5 and TRBJ2-3, with 8 bases aligning to TRBD1. V was pared by 10 bases and J by 7 bases, with 19 bases of the junction left unmatched. Germline CDR1 and CDR2: MNHEY and SVGAGI. The CDR3 covers 16 residues. The CDR3 nucleotides are TGTGCCAACAGAACGGGTGAGGACAGGGTCTATCATACGCAGTATTTT. Encoded protein: CANRTGEDRVYHTQYF.

Points on this clonotype: The junction differs from germline at one of its ends, possibly a read error. The chain is built from TRBV6-1 and TRBJ1-5; D gene ambiguous. This CDR3 is 15 amino acids long. Germline V gene data show CDR1 as MNHNS and CDR2 as SASEGT. CDR3 sequence: CASCEGHGPNQPQHF. DNA for the CDR3: TGTGCCAGCTGTGAAGGGCATGGCCCAAATCAGCCCCAGCATTTT.

As concerns this clonotype: The junction and the germline gene differ at one end; a read error may be behind it. J is TRBJ2-4 and V is TRBV4-3, with D unresolved. The CDR3 runs 13 residues. Germline CDR1 and CDR2: LGHNA and YSLEER. The CDR3 DNA reads as TGCGCCGGCAGCCAAGAGGAGAGCAGTATTCAGTACTTC. It codes for CAGSQEESSIQYF.